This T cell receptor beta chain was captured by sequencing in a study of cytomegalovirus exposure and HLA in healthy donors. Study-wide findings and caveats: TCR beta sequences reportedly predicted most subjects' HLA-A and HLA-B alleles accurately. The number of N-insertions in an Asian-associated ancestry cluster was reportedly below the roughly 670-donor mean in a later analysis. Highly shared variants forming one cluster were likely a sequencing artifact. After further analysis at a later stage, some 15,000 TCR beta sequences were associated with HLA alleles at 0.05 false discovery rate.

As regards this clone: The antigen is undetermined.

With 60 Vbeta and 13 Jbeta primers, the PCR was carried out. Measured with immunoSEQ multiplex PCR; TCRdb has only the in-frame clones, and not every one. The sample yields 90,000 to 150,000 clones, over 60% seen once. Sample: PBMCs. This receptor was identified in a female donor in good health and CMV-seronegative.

The CDR3 DNA follows: TGTGCCAGCAGCCAAAGGACAGGGGGTGCGGGGAACACCATATATTTT. It specifies CASSQRTGGAGNTIYF. The chain links TRBV14 to TRBJ1-3; 10 nucleotides match TRBD1. Germline V gene lookup returns CDR1 SGHDN and CDR2 FVKESK. V dropped 2 bases and J dropped 7; count of bases not matched to a gene: 8. CDR3 length: 16 residues.